This record covers a single T cell receptor (beta chain). As processed by the authors: Estimation of nucleated cell counts was performed using reference gene primer amplification. Libraries were prepared by immunoSEQ multiplex PCR; TCRdb keeps only in-frame clonotypes and omits some of them. V and J calls and clone size are as listed in that table; D and trimming were resolved from the DNA. The table shows roughly 130,000 clones, with roughly nine tenths occurring only once. The data stem from a study of blood T cell repertoires in COVID-19. CDR1 KGHDR and CDR2 SFDVKD come from the germline V gene. This CDR3 spans 13 amino acids. J lost 8 bases, V lost 4 bases, and 5 bases had no gene match.

This sequence was found in a man in his fifties with active COVID-19. This rearrangement joins TRBV24-1 to TRBJ1-2; 8 nucleotides match TRBD1. The sample comprised peripheral blood. The CDR3 region is CATSERQGWGYTF. CDR3 bases: TGTGCCACCAGTGAACGACAGGGGTGGGGCTACACCTTC.